The T cell receptor beta chain described here comes from a study of CD8+CD57+ T cells in acquired aplastic anemia. Genomic DNA, serving as template, underwent TCR beta VDJ and CDR3 profiling. TCRdb re-called the reads through MiXCR, storing one row per CDR3 protein. The top ten clones hold more than 45% of a sample with more than 150,000 distinct CDR3 sequences, 64% of them seen once. CDR1 is KGHDR, CDR2 SFDVKD, per germline. The CDR3 extends over 18 amino acids. J gave up 9 bases and V 3 bases, and 17 bases lay outside the gene matches. The sequenced sample was sorted CD4+, CD8+, or CD8+CD57+ T cells (not recorded which) from PBMCs. The TCR comes from a human donor with severe aplastic anemia or a healthy control (not recorded which). The V and J genes are TRBV24-1 and TRBJ2-1, with TRBD1 identical over 9 bases. The CDR3 loop is CATSDASVRGQGKGEQFF. CDR3 bases: TGTGCCACCAGTGATGCCTCCGTTAGGGGACAGGGTAAAGGTGAGCAGTTCTTC.